This TCR beta chain was recorded in a study of early T cells in non-severe SARS-CoV-2 infection. Turning to the study itself: Chains from this unsorted whole-blood bulk RNA could not be paired.

Separate cDNA molecules each had unique molecular identifiers attached to them. MiXCR, run by TCRdb on the 5' RACE reads, gives a single entry per CDR3 protein. The data show under 70,000 distinct CDR3 sequences, approximately 15% seen once. Study-level points and caveats: Matching results from VDJdb favored anti-spike CD8 responses, leaving private and CD4 specificities undetected.

This clonotype was picked up many times. Its antigen is still unknown. This clonotype was obtained from an adult who was a healthcare worker with PCR-confirmed SARS-CoV-2 infection or an uninfected control (not recorded which). The source was whole blood, collected at baseline.

CDR3 sequence (DNA): TGTGCCAGCAGCTTATCCGGAAGACGGGCGCGGGGGGATACGCAGTATTTT. As protein: CASSLSGRRARGDTQYF. J is TRBJ2-3 and V is TRBV11-2; TRBD2 agrees at 7 bases. V shed 2 bases and J 6 bases; nucleotides not matched to a gene: 14. This CDR3 region has 17 residues. The germline CDR1 and CDR2 sequences are SGHAT and FQNNGV.